The 7 T cell receptor beta chains listed next were all sequenced from one sample in a study of technical replicates of blood from a handful of donors. Measured with immunoSEQ multiplex PCR; TCRdb has only the in-frame clones, and not every one. There are tens of thousands of clones in the sample; roughly 90% occur only once, and about 0.43% lies in the top ten. The material sequenced was T cells isolated from PBMCs. These receptor sequences come from a human donor in good health.

The count of this clone is one. The chain employs TRBV11-2 and TRBJ2-7, with 10 bases that match TRBD2. The V gene end was trimmed by 5 bases and the J gene end by 10 bases; junction bases not matched to a gene: 5. Germline V CDR1 and CDR2: SGHAT, FQNNGV. The CDR3 runs 12 residues. CDR3 bases: TGTGCCAGCAGCGGCCCTAGCGGGGGACAGTACTTC. It codes for CASSGPSGGQYF.

This chain connects TRBV5-1 to TRBJ2-5; D unresolved. This CDR3 comprises 12 residues. Germline V gene sequence: CDR1 SGHRS, CDR2 YFSETQ. The ends were cut back, 6 bases at V and 4 bases at J, with 10 bases in the middle. The CDR3 region is CASKLGLETQYF. For the CDR3, the DNA is TGCGCCAGCAAGCTTGGTTTAGAGACCCAGTACTTC. The entire variable domain, with the rest obtained from reference TRBV5-1 and TRBJ2-5, is as follows: KAGVTQTPRYLIKTRGQQVTLSCSPISGHRSVSWYQQTPGQGLQFLFEYFSETQRNKGNFPGRFSGRQFSNSRSEMNVSTLELGDSALYLCASKLGLETQYFGPGTRLLVL.

The chain is built from TRBV7-8 and TRBJ2-2; 9 bases fit TRBD1. The V gene's germline CDR1 is SGHVS and CDR2 FQNEAQ. The CDR3 covers 18 residues. The J segment lost 1 base and the V segment lost 5 bases, leaving 11 bases of the junction unmatched. The CDR3 DNA reads TGTGCCAGCAGCAAAACCTGGGGGGGACAGGGGAACACCGGGGAGCTGTTTTTT. It codes for CASSKTWGGQGNTGELFF. Looking up the rest from reference TRBV7-8 and TRBJ2-2 gives the full variable domain: GAGVSQSPRYKVAKRGQDVALRCDPISGHVSLFWYQQALGQGPEFLTYFQNEAQLDKSGLPSDRFFAERPEGSVSTLKIQRTQQEDSAVYLCASSKTWGGQGNTGELFFGEGSRLTVL.

V gene TRBV7-2 combines with J gene TRBJ1-3; no definite D call. The V end was cut by 3 bases, the J end by 4 bases, with 16 bases between. The CDR3 sequence is 16 residues long. In germline, CDR1 is SGHTA, CDR2 FQGNSA. The CDR3, as DNA: TGTGCCAGCAGCTTGACCAATTCGGGTCCAGGAAACACCATATATTTT. Its translation is CASSLTNSGPGNTIYF. Based on the CDR3 plus reference TRBV7-2 and TRBJ1-3, the full variable domain is GAGVSQSPSNKVTEKGKDVELRCDPISGHTALYWYRQSLGQGLEFLIYFQGNSAPDKSGLPSDRFSAERTGGSVSTLTIQRTQQEDSAVYLCASSLTNSGPGNTIYFGEGSWLTVV.

The chain couples TRBV4-2 to TRBJ1-2, with 10 bases fitting TRBD1. The CDR3 covers 12 residues. V shed 8 bases and J 5 bases; nucleotides not matched to a gene: 2. Germline V gene sequence: CDR1 LGHNA, CDR2 YNFKEQ. The CDR3 DNA reads as TGTGCCAGCGGACAGGGGGAGTATGGCTACACCTTC. Its protein is CASGQGEYGYTF.

The J gene is TRBJ2-7, the V gene TRBV2, with D perhaps matching TRBD1 (5 bases). The CDR3 covers 15 residues. The V end lost 10 bases, the J end lost 2 bases, and 21 bases lay between the germline ends. The germline CDR1 and CDR2 sequences are SNHLY and FYNNEI. CDR3 residues: CAKERQGSSTYEQYF. In nucleotides, the CDR3 is TGTGCCAAAGAAAGGCAGGGCTCCTCCACCTACGAGCAGTACTTC.

The V and J genes are TRBV7-9 and TRBJ1-5, with TRBD1 matching over 8 bases. The CDR3 is 15 amino acids. Germline V CDR1 and CDR2: SEHNR, FQNEAQ (reference sequence). J gave up 5 bases and V 5 bases, and 8 bases lay outside the gene matches. The CDR3 DNA sequence: TGTGCCAGCAGCCATGGACAGGGAAGCGATCAGCCCCAGCATTTT. Amino acid sequence: CASSHGQGSDQPQHF. The complete variable domain, with remaining parts taken from reference TRBV7-9 and TRBJ1-5, reads DTGVSQNPRHKITKRGQNVTFRCDPISEHNRLYWYRQTLGQGPEFLTYFQNEAQLEKSRLLSDRFSAERPKGSFSTLEIQRTEQGDSAMYLCASSHGQGSDQPQHFGDGTRLSIL.